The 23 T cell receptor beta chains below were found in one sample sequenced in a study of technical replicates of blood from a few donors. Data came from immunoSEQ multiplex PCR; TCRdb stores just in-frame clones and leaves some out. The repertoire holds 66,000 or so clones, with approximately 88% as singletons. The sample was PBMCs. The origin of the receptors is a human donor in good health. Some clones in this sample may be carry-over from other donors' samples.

Here the CDR3 DNA reads TGTGCCAGCAGCGGACAGGGTAGCACCGGGGAGCTGTTTTTT. This sequence encodes CASSGQGSTGELFF. The gene calls are TRBV2 and TRBJ2-2; 8 nucleotides agree with TRBD1. V shed 6 bases and J 4 bases; nucleotides not matched to a gene: 4. The CDR3 is 14 residues long. Germline lookup yields CDR1 SNHLY and CDR2 FYNNEI.

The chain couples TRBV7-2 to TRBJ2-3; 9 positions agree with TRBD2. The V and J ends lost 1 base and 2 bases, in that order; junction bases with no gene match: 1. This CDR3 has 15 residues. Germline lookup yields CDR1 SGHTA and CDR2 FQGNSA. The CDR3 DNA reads TGTGCCAGCAGCTTAGGCGGGGGGGACACAGATACGCAGTATTTT. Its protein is CASSLGGGDTDTQYF.

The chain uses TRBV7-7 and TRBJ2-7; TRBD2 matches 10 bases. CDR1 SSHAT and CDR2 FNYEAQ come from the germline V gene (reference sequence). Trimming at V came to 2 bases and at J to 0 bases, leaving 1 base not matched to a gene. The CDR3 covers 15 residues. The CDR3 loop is CASSLRLAGSYEQYF. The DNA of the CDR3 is TGTGCCAGCAGCTTAAGACTAGCGGGCTCCTACGAGCAGTACTTC.

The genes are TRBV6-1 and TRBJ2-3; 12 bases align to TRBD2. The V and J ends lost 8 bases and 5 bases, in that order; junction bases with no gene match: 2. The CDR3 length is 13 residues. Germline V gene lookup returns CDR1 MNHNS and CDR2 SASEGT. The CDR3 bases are TGTGCCAGCCCTAGCGGGGGGGAAGATACGCAGTATTTT. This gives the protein CASPSGGEDTQYF.

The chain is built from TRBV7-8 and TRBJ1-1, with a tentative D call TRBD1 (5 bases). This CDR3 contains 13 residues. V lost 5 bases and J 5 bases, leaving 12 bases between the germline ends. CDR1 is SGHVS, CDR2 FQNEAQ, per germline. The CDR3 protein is CASSRTLGTEAFF. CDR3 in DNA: TGTGCCAGCAGCCGGACATTAGGGACTGAAGCTTTCTTT.

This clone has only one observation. CDR3 coding DNA: TGTGCCAGCAGCAAAGTTCTCAGATCGGGGGGGAGTCAGCCCCAGCATTTT. Its protein product is CASSKVLRSGGSQPQHF. The V gene is TRBV21-1, the J gene TRBJ1-5. TRBV21-1 is marked as a pseudogene. This CDR3 is 17 amino acids long.

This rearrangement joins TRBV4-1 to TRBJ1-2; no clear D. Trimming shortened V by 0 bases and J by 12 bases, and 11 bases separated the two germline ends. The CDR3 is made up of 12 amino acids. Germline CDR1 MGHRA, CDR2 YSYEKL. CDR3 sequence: CASSQDGLSHTF. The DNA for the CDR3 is TGCGCCAGCAGCCAAGACGGACTTAGCCACACCTTC.

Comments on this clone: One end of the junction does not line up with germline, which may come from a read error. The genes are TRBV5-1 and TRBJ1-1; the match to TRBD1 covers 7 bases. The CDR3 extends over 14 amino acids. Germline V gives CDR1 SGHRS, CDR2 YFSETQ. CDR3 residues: CVSSLGGGYTEAFF. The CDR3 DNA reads TGCGTCAGCAGCTTGGGAGGGGGCTACACTGAAGCTTTCTTT. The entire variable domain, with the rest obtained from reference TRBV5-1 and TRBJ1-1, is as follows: KAGVTQTPRYLIKTRGQQVTLSCSPISGHRSVSWYQQTPGQGLQFLFEYFSETQRNKGNFPGRFSGRQFSNSRSEMNVSTLELGDSALYLCVSSLGGGYTEAFFGQGTRLTVV.

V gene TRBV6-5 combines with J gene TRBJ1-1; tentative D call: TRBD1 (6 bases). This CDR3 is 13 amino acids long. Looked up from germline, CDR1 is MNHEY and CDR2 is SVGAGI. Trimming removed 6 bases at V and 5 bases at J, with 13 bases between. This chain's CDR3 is CASSLGGGTEAFF. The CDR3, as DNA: TGTGCCAGCAGCCTGGGAGGGGGAACTGAAGCTTTCTTT.

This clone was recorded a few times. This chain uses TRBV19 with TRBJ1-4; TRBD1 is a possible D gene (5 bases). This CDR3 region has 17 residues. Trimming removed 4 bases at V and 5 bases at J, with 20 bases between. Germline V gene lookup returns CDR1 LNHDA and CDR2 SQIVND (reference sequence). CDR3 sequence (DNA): TGTGCCAGTAGTAATTCATTAGGAGGGACCGGGAATGAAAAACTGTTTTTT. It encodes CASSNSLGGTGNEKLFF.

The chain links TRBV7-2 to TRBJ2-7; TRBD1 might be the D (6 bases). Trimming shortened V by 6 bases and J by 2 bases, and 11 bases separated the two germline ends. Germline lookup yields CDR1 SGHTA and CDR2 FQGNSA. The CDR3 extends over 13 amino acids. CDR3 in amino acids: CASSRDTAYEQYF. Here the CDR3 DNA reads TGTGCCAGCAGTAGGGACACTGCCTACGAGCAGTACTTC.

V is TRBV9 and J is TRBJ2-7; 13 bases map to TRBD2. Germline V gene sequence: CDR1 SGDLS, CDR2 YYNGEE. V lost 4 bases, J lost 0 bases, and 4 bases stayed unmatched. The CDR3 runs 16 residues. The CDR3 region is CASSSRTSGSSYEQYF. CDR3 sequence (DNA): TGTGCCAGCAGCTCGAGGACTAGCGGGAGCTCCTACGAGCAGTACTTC.

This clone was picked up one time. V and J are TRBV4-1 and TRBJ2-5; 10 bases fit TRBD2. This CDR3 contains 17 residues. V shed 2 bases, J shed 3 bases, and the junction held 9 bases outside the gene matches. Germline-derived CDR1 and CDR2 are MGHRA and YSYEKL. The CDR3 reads CASSQTRGLAVKETQYF. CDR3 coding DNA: TGCGCCAGCAGCCAAACCCGTGGACTAGCGGTAAAAGAGACCCAGTACTTC.

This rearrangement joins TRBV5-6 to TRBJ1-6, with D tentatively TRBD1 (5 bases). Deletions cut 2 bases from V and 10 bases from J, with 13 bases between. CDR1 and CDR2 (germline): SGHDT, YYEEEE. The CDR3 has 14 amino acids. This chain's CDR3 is CASSLRQSLSPLHF. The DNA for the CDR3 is TGTGCCAGCAGCTTAAGACAGAGTTTATCACCCCTCCACTTT. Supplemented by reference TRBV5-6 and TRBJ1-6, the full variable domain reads DAGVTQSPTHLIKTRGQQVTLRCSPKSGHDTVSWYQQALGQGPQFIFQYYEEEERQRGNFPDRFSGHQFPNYSSELNVNALLLGDSALYLCASSLRQSLSPLHFGNGTRLTVT.

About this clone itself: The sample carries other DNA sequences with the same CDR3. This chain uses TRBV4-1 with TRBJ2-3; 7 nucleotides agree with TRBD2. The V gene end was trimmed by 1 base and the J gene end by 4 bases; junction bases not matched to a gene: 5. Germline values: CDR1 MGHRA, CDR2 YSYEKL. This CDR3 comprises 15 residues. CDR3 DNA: TGCGCCAGCAGCCAAGTAGGCGGGAGTCCAGATACGCAGTATTTT. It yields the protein CASSQVGGSPDTQYF.

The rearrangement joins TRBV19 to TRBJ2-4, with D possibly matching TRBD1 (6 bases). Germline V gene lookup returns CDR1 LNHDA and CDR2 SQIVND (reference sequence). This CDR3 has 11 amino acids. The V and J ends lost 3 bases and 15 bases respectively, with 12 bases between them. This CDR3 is CASSIHGRGYF. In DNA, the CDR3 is TGTGCCAGTAGTATCCACGGCAGGGGGTACTTC.

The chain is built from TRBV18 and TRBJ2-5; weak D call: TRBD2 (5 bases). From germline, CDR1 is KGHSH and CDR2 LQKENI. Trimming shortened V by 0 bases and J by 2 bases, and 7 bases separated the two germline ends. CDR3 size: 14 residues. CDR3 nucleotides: TGTGCCAGCTCACCACCGACTAATCAAGAGACCCAGTACTTC. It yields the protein CASSPPTNQETQYF.

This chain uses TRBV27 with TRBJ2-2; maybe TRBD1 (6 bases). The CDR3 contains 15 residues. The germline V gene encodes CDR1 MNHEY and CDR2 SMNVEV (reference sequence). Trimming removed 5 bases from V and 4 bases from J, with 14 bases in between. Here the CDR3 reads CASSPRGSSTGELFF. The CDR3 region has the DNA TGTGCCAGCAGTCCCAGGGGCTCGAGCACCGGGGAGCTGTTTTTT.

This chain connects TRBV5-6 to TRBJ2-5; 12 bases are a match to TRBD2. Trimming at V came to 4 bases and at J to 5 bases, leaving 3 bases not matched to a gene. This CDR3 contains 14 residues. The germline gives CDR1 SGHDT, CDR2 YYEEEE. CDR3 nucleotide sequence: TGTGCCAGCAGCAAGGGGACTAGCGGGGAGACCCAGTACTTC. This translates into CASSKGTSGETQYF.

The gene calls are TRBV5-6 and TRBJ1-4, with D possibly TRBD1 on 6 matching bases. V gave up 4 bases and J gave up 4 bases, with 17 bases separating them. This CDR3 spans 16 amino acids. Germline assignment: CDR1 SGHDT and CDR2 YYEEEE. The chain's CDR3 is CASSRRAGAGNEKLFF. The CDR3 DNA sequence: TGTGCCAGCAGCCGAAGGGCAGGGGCCGGTAATGAAAAACTGTTTTTT.

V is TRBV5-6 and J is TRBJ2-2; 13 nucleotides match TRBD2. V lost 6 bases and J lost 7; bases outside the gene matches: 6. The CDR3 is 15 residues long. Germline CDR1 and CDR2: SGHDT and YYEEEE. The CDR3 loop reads CASKTSGRNHGELFF. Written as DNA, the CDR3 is TGTGCCAGCAAGACTAGCGGGAGGAATCACGGGGAGCTGTTTTTT.

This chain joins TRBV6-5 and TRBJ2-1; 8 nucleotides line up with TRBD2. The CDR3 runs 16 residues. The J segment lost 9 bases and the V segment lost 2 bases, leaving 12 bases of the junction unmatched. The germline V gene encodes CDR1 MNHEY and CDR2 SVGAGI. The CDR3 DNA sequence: TGTGCCAGCAGTTACGGGGCTGAGCGGGAGTCTGGTGAGCAGTTCTTC. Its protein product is CASSYGAERESGEQFF.

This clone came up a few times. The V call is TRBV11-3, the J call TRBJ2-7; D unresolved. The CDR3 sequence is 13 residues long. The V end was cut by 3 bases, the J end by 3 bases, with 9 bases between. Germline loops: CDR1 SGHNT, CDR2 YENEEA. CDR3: CASSFGEFYEQYF. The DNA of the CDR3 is TGTGCCAGCAGCTTTGGAGAATTCTACGAGCAGTACTTC.